A single sample is the source of the 9 T cell receptor beta chains below, sequenced in a study of CD8 T cells in Susac syndrome. Random hexamers were used to reverse transcribe an amount of roughly 0.45 to 1 ug RNA. TCRdb fed the immunoSEQ multiplex PCR reads into MiXCR, producing one record per CDR3 protein. The data hold 55,000 to 75,000 distinct CDR3 sequences, with roughly 93% observed a single time. The sample taken for sequencing was CD4+ T cells from PBMCs. These receptor sequences come from a human donor with Susac syndrome.

This chain connects TRBV11-1 to TRBJ1-3; D gene uncertain. CDR3 length: 16 residues. The V end lost 5 bases, the J end lost 0 bases, and 14 bases lay between the germline ends. The germline gives CDR1 SGHAT, CDR2 FQDESV (reference sequence). CDR3 amino acids: CASSKERVVSGNTIYF. CDR3 nucleotide sequence: TGTGCCAGCAGCAAAGAAAGGGTGGTCTCTGGAAACACCATATATTTT.

CDR3 DNA: TGTGCCAGCTCACCACCCAACGGACCCCCGCAGGACGAGCAGTACTTC. This translates into CASSPPNGPPQDEQYF. The chain employs TRBV18 and TRBJ2-7, with D hard to call. The CDR3 is 16 residues long. Trimming cost V 0 bases and J 5 bases, with 17 bases left between them. The germline V gene encodes CDR1 KGHSH and CDR2 LQKENI.

This chain links TRBV28 with TRBJ2-3; D call uncertain. The CDR3 consists of 11 residues. Germline V gene data show CDR1 as MDHEN and CDR2 as SYDVKM. Deletions cut 3 bases from V and 11 bases from J, with 9 bases between. The CDR3 sequence: CASSFLGWQYF. CDR3 nucleotides: TGTGCCAGCAGTTTCTTGGGGTGGCAGTATTTT.

In DNA form, the CDR3 reads TGTGCCAGTAGTATCCCCCGCAGGGGGCACTACGAGCAGTACTTC. It codes for CASSIPRRGHYEQYF. The chain is built from TRBV19 and TRBJ2-7; 8 bases match TRBD1. Germline V gene sequence: CDR1 LNHDA, CDR2 SQIVND (reference sequence). With V trimmed by 3 bases and J by 3 bases, 7 bases remained unmatched. The CDR3 is made up of 15 amino acids. Variable domain in full (rest from reference TRBV19 and TRBJ2-7): DGGITQSPKYLFRKEGQNVTLSCEQNLNHDAMYWYRQDPGQGLRLIYYSQIVNDFQKGDIAEGYSVSREKKESFPLTVTSAQKNPTAFYLCASSIPRRGHYEQYFGPGTRLTVT.

The genes are TRBV28 and TRBJ2-1; D perhaps matches TRBD1 (5 bases). Germline CDR1 reads MDHEN; CDR2 reads SYDVKM. There are 14 residues in the CDR3. The V gene lost 5 bases and the J gene lost 4 bases, with 12 bases spanning the gap. The DNA for the CDR3 is TGTGCCAGCAGTCCGTACCAGGGTTACAATGAGCAGTTCTTC. Its translation: CASSPYQGYNEQFF.

J is TRBJ2-7 and V is TRBV20-1; 9 bases are shared with TRBD2. Germline assignment: CDR1 DFQATT and CDR2 SNEGSKA (reference sequence). The V gene end was trimmed by 5 bases and the J gene end by 1 base; junction bases not matched to a gene: 9. The CDR3 length is 15 residues. The CDR3: CSAHSGLAPSYEQYF. CDR3 bases: TGCAGTGCTCATTCGGGACTAGCTCCTTCCTACGAGCAGTACTTC.

This clonotype occurred once. The rearrangement uses TRBV6-2 or TRBV6-3 and TRBJ2-1; tentatively, D is TRBD1 (6 bases). Trimming stripped 5 bases from V and 7 bases from J, with 9 bases between. CDR1 is MNHEY, CDR2 SVGEGT, per germline. The CDR3 is 12 residues long. The DNA of the CDR3 is TGTGCCAGCAGTACAGGGTTGAATGAGCAGTTCTTC. Residues: CASSTGLNEQFF.

J is TRBJ2-5 and V is TRBV20-1; D unclear. Germline V CDR1 and CDR2: DFQATT, SNEGSKA (reference sequence). The length of the CDR3 is 14 residues. Trimming removed 1 base from V and 0 bases from J, with 9 bases in between. The DNA for the CDR3 is TGCAGTGCTAGAGTCCTTAATCACCAAGAGACCCAGTACTTC. It is translated as CSARVLNHQETQYF.

The V gene is TRBV7-2, the J gene TRBJ2-1; 8 positions agree with TRBD2. Germline trimming cut 2 bases from V and 0 bases from J; bases unmatched to any gene: 3. Germline V CDR1 and CDR2: SGHTA, FQGNSA. There are 16 residues in the CDR3. Here the CDR3 DNA reads TGTGCCAGCAGCTTATGGACTAGCCCCTCCTACAATGAGCAGTTCTTC. It specifies CASSLWTSPSYNEQFF.